This is a list of T cell receptor beta chains from one sample in a study of patients and donors after allogeneic stem cell transplantation. TCRdb itself ran the RT-PCR reads through MiXCR, one entry per CDR3 protein. The sample comprises about 150,000 distinct CDR3 sequences, approximately 22% of which are singletons, and 26% rests with the top ten. Specimen: blood, either unsorted or a sorted T cell fraction (not recorded which). These TCRs come from a human donor who was either an allogeneic HSCT recipient or a stem cell or donor lymphocyte infusion donor (not recorded which). It is not recorded whose cells these are; they may come from a transplant donor. Each CDR3 is given with its conserved first and last residue. Fields, in order: D gene, J gene, V gene, CDR3 length, clone size, CDR3 protein, CDR3 DNA. A D gene is named only where the DNA matches it firmly. Only part of the rows carry a size: once, few, many, or a class if the clone is expanded.

TRBD1,TRBJ1-4,TRBV7-9,14,few,CASSKQGGDEKLFF,TGTGCCAGCAGCAAACAGGGGGGTGATGAAAAACTGTTTTTT
-,TRBJ2-3,TRBV12-3/TRBV12-4,12,few,CASNSESDTQYF,TGTGCCAGCAATTCTGAGTCAGATACGCAGTATTTT
TRBD2,TRBJ2-5,TRBV3-1,14,-,CASSHSSGAETQYF,TGTGCCAGCAGCCATTCTAGCGGGGCAGAGACCCAGTACTTC
TRBD1,TRBJ2-5,TRBV12-3/TRBV12-4,16,once,CASSLRRDRGKETQYF,TGTGCCAGCAGTTTGCGACGGGACAGGGGAAAAGAGACCCAGTACTTC
-,TRBJ1-4,TRBV9,15,-,CASSPQAGGLEKLFF,TGTGCCAGCAGCCCTCAAGCGGGGGGACTCGAAAAACTGTTTTTT
-,TRBJ2-3,TRBV6-2/TRBV6-3,15,-,CASSPTGVGTDTQYF,TGTGCCAGCAGCCCTACCGGAGTCGGGACAGATACGCAGTATTTT
TRBD1,TRBJ1-1,TRBV6-5,14,-,CASSALTGPYEAFF,TGTGCCAGCTCTGCTTTGACAGGGCCTTATGAAGCTTTCTTT
-,TRBJ2-3,TRBV6-5,15,-,CASSYSPIVTDTQYF,TGTGCCAGCAGTTACTCCCCAATTGTCACAGATACGCAGTATTTT
TRBD1,TRBJ1-2,TRBV7-2,13,many,CASSQRQGGGYTF,TGTGCCAGCAGCCAGAGACAGGGGGGAGGCTACACCTTC
-,TRBJ2-1,TRBV27,12,few,CASRTGYNEQFF,TGTGCCAGCCGAACAGGCTACAATGAGCAGTTCTTC
-,TRBJ1-4,TRBV9,14,-,CASSVQGGGEKLFF,TGTGCCAGCAGCGTACAGGGTGGGGGTGAAAAACTGTTTTTT
-,TRBJ2-2,TRBV18,14,-,CASSPLLDTGELFF,TGTGCCAGCTCACCATTATTGGACACCGGGGAGCTGTTTTTT
-,TRBJ2-7,TRBV3-1,15,-,CASSQSGNGGYEQYF,TGTGCCAGCAGCCAATCTGGGAACGGGGGTTACGAGCAGTACTTC
TRBD1,TRBJ2-1,TRBV2,15,-,CASSAPGQGIHEQFF,TGTGCCAGCAGTGCACCGGGACAGGGGATTCATGAGCAGTTCTTC
-,TRBJ2-7,TRBV20-1,12,-,CSASTGKYEQYF,TGCAGTGCTAGTACAGGAAAATACGAGCAGTACTTC
TRBD1,TRBJ1-2,TRBV12-3/TRBV12-4,17,many,CASSSQGARYHNYGYTF,TGTGCCAGCAGTTCTCAGGGGGCTCGATATCATAACTATGGCTACACCTTC
-,TRBJ2-1,TRBV11-2,14,-,CASSSRVSGQEQFF,TGTGCCAGCAGCTCCCGGGTGAGCGGACAAGAGCAGTTCTTC
-,TRBJ1-5,TRBV5-1,15,few,CASSLSGTRDQPQHF,TGCGCCAGCAGCTTGTCCGGGACTCGGGATCAGCCCCAGCATTTT
TRBD2,TRBJ2-1,TRBV28,14,few,CANRAGGANNEQFF,TGTGCCAACCGAGCGGGAGGGGCGAACAATGAGCAGTTCTTC
-,TRBJ2-5,TRBV5-1,12,-,CASSGQVETQYF,TGCGCCAGCAGCGGACAAGTGGAGACCCAGTACTTC
-,TRBJ1-5,TRBV12-3/TRBV12-4,13,many,CASSLIGNQPQHF,TGTGCCAGCAGTTTAATTGGCAATCAGCCCCAGCATTTT
TRBD1,TRBJ2-7,TRBV5-1,14,-,CASSSGTAVYEQYF,TGCGCCAGCAGCTCCGGGACAGCGGTCTACGAGCAGTACTTC